The 17 T cell receptor beta chains below were found in one sample sequenced in a study of read filtering for tumor transcriptome and immune sequencing. This library used approximately 390 ng RNA and molecular barcoded adaptors spanning alpha/delta and beta/gamma chains. MiXCR, run by TCRdb on the reads, gives a single entry per CDR3 protein. The table records about 62,000 distinct CDR3 sequences, approximately 18% of them present only once. The sample consisted of a population of CD138-negative cells sorted from bone marrow. These receptors were taken from a donor aged 40 or over with multiple myeloma.

The chain recombines TRBV1 with TRBJ2-1; the table's TRBD1 call for D was not verified on the DNA. TRBV1 is an annotated pseudogene. The CDR3 is 15 amino acids. The CDR3 sequence is CTRRQKKGYYNEQFF. For the CDR3, the DNA is TGCACCAGACGCCAAAAAAAGGGGTACTACAATGAGCAGTTCTTC.

The V gene is TRBV6-2 or TRBV6-3, the J gene TRBJ1-4, with unresolved D. Germline V gene lookup returns CDR1 MNHEY and CDR2 SVGEGT. The V end was cut by 6 bases, the J end by 0 bases, with 8 bases between. CDR3 size: 14 residues. CDR3 loop: CASSQTATNEKLFF. CDR3 nucleotide sequence: TGTGCCAGCAGCCAAACAGCAACTAATGAAAAACTGTTTTTT.

The sample holds many counts of this clonotype. The chain couples TRBV19 to TRBJ1-1, with D possibly matching TRBD1 (6 bases). V was trimmed by 7 bases and J by 8 bases, leaving 11 bases between them. The CDR3 runs to 11 residues. Germline loops: CDR1 LNHDA, CDR2 SQIVND (reference sequence). The DNA for the CDR3 is TGTGCCAGTACCGCAGGGACAGAAGCTTTCTTT. Translating it yields CASTAGTEAFF.

About this clonotype itself: A read error may explain this, as a much larger clone is one base away. The chain couples TRBV6-1 to TRBJ2-7, with D perhaps assigned TRBD1 or TRBD2 (5 bases each). The germline gives CDR1 MNHNS, CDR2 SASEGT. The CDR3 sequence is 15 residues long. Trimming took 10 bases from V and 4 from J, leaving 23 bases between them. As DNA, the CDR3 is TGTGCCATCTTGTCTCTCCGGGACGGAAGTTACGAGCAGTACTTC. This gives the protein CAILSLRDGSYEQYF.

To note about this clonotype: Given the absence of the conserved phenylalanine or tryptophan at the CDR3 end, a read error is likely. This chain links TRBV29-1 with TRBJ1-1; 9 nucleotides agree with TRBD1. The ends lost 6 bases at V and 6 bases at J; junction bases unmatched: 5. This CDR3 is built from 12 residues. Germline V gene data show CDR1 as SQVTM and CDR2 as ANQGSEA. The CDR3, as DNA: TGCAGCGTGGGACAGGGTAACGCTGAAGCTTTCTTA. Its protein product is CSVGQGNAEAFL.

This clonotype has ten or more counts. The rearrangement links TRBV29-1 to TRBJ1-1; D gene ambiguous. There are 13 residues in the CDR3. V shed 6 bases and J shed 0 bases, with 11 bases lying between them. Germline V lookup: CDR1 SQVTM, CDR2 ANQGSEA. DNA of the CDR3: TGCAGCGTAGCGACGTCTATGAACACTGAAGCTTTCTTT. This encodes CSVATSMNTEAFF.

This clonotype has ten or more counts. V and J are TRBV3-1 and TRBJ1-2, with TRBD1 matching over 10 bases. V shed 0 bases and J 4 bases; nucleotides not matched to a gene: 11. This CDR3 has 18 residues. The germline V gene has CDR1 LGHDT and CDR2 YNNKEL (reference sequence). The CDR3 spells CASSQDYRTGGVVYGYTF. In nucleotides, the CDR3 is TGTGCCAGCAGCCAAGATTATAGGACAGGGGGAGTAGTCTATGGCTACACCTTC.

With regard to this clonotype: A single base separates this from a much larger clone, so it may be a read error. The chain links TRBV6-2 or TRBV6-3 to TRBJ2-4; the D is unclear. Per the germline V gene, CDR1 is MNHEY and CDR2 is SVGEGT. The CDR3 is 14 residues long. The CDR3 nucleotides read TGTGCCGGCAGTTTCAGAGTAGCCAAAAACATTCAGTACTTC. Protein sequence: CAGSFRVAKNIQYF.

Ten or more counts support this clonotype. The chain recombines TRBV4-1 with TRBJ1-1; D possibly corresponds to TRBD1 (5 bases). This CDR3 comprises 16 residues. In germline, CDR1 is MGHRA, CDR2 YSYEKL. Trimming removed 4 bases at V and 1 base at J, with 16 bases between. Written as DNA, the CDR3 is TGCGCCAGCAGCCTTTCAGGGCCCCCAGGGAACACTGAAGCTTTCTTT. Its protein product is CASSLSGPPGNTEAFF.

In this sample, this clonotype turned up many times. The chain joins TRBV7-9 to TRBJ1-2, with D unresolved. CDR3 length equals 13 residues. The V gene lost 3 bases and the J gene lost 8 bases, with 13 bases spanning the gap. Germline values: CDR1 SEHNR, CDR2 FQNEAQ (reference sequence). The CDR3 reads CASSLSSSSGYTF. The CDR3 nucleotides read TGTGCCAGCAGCTTGAGTTCCAGCTCAGGCTACACCTTC.

This clonotype was counted at least ten times. This chain uses TRBV5-1 with TRBJ2-3; D possibly corresponds to TRBD2 (5 bases). The germline V and J ends were trimmed by 1 base and 2 bases, with 11 bases remaining between them. This CDR3 comprises 15 residues. Germline CDR1 reads SGHRS; CDR2 reads YFSETQ. CDR3 residues: CASSLTRAITDTQYF. The DNA for the CDR3 is TGCGCCAGCAGCTTGACGCGGGCCATCACAGATACGCAGTATTTT. Based on the CDR3 plus reference TRBV5-1 and TRBJ2-3, the full variable domain is KAGVTQTPRYLIKTRGQQVTLSCSPISGHRSVSWYQQTPGQGLQFLFEYFSETQRNKGNFPGRFSGRQFSNSRSEMNVSTLELGDSALYLCASSLTRAITDTQYFGPGTRLTVL.

This clonotype was counted ten times or more. The chain employs TRBV7-2 and TRBJ2-5; 8 nucleotides align to TRBD2. CDR3 size: 14 residues. Germline V gene sequence: CDR1 SGHTA, CDR2 FQGNSA. Germline trimming cut 1 base from V and 5 bases from J; bases unmatched to any gene: 3. This CDR3 is CASSLGGGRETQYF. DNA for the CDR3: TGTGCCAGCAGCTTAGGCGGGGGGAGGGAGACCCAGTACTTC.

This clonotype is medium-sized. The chain links TRBV2 to TRBJ2-1; 8 positions match TRBD2. The CDR3 has 16 residues. V shed 1 base and J 7 bases; nucleotides not matched to a gene: 9. Germline V gene lookup returns CDR1 SNHLY and CDR2 FYNNEI. CDR3: CASSEVPAGVGNEQFF. In DNA form, the CDR3 reads TGTGCCAGCAGTGAAGTTCCAGCGGGAGTGGGGAATGAGCAGTTCTTC.

This clonotype occurred many times. The rearrangement links TRBV28 to TRBJ2-7; the match to TRBD2 covers 9 bases. This CDR3 has 12 amino acids. Germline assignment: CDR1 MDHEN and CDR2 SYDVKM. V dropped 2 bases and J dropped 11; count of bases not matched to a gene: 4. In DNA, the CDR3 is TGTGCCAGCAGTTTAGCGGGAGGGAGAGAGTACTTC. Protein product: CASSLAGGREYF.

Concerning this clonotype: As the CDR3 is not closed by the conserved phenylalanine or tryptophan, this likely results from a read error. The rearrangement links TRBV4-2 to TRBJ1-5; TRBD1 aligns across 7 bases. The germline V gene has CDR1 LGHNA and CDR2 YNFKEQ. Germline trimming cut 4 bases from V and 0 bases from J; bases unmatched to any gene: 12. The CDR3 spans 18 residues. The CDR3 sequence: CASSPGLTGMDSNQPQHL. CDR3 DNA sequence: TGTGCCAGCAGCCCCGGCCTGACAGGGATGGATAGCAATCAGCCCCAGCATCTT.

The table lists this clonotype with many counts. The rearrangement links TRBV4-1 to TRBJ2-3, with 10 bases aligning to TRBD2. The J segment lost 2 bases and the V segment lost 2 bases, leaving 7 bases of the junction unmatched. The CDR3 is 17 residues long. CDR1 MGHRA and CDR2 YSYEKL come from the germline V gene. In DNA, the CDR3 is TGCGCCAGCAGCCAACTCCGACTAGCGGGCATCACAGATACGCAGTATTTT. It translates to CASSQLRLAGITDTQYF.

About this clonotype itself: A single base separates this from a much larger clone, so it may be a read error. The V gene is TRBV3-1, the J gene TRBJ2-1; a possible D gene is TRBD2 (6 bases). Trimming cost V 4 bases and J 7 bases, with 17 bases left between them. This CDR3 comprises 15 residues. Germline V gives CDR1 LGHDT, CDR2 YNNKEL (reference sequence). The CDR3 protein is CASSRDRLGRNEQFF. The CDR3 coding sequence is TGTGCCAGCAGCCGAGACCGACTGGGGAGGAATGAGCAGTTCTTC.